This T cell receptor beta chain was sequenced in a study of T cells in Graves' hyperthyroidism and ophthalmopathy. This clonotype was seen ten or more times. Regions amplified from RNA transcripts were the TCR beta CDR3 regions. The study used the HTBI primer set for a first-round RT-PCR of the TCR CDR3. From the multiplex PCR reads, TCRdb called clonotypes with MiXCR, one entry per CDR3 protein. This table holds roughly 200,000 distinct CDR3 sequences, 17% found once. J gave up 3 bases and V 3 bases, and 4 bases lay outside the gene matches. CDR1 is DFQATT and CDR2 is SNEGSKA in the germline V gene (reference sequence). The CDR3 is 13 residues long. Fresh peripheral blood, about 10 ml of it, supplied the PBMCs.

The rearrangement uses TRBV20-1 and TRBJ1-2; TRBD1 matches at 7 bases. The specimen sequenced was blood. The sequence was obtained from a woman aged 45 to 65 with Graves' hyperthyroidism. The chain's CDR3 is CSASAGQDYGYTF. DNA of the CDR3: TGCAGTGCTAGTGCCGGACAGGACTATGGCTACACCTTC.